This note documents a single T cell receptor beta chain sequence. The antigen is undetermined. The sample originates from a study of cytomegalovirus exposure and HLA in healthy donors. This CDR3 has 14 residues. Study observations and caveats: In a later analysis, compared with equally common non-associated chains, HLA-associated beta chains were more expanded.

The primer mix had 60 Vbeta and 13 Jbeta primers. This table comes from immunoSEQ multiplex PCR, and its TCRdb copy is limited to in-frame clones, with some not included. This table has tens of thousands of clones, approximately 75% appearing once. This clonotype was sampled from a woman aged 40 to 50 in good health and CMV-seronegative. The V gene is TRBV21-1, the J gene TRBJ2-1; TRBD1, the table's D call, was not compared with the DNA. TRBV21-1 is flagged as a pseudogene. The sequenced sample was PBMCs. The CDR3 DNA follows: TGTGCCAGCTCCGACAGGGTGCCCTACAATGAGCAGTTCTTC. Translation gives CASSDRVPYNEQFF.